This TCR beta chain stems from a study of response to subunit inactivated influenza vaccine. Study conclusions and caveats: The study's authors posited that every seasonal influenza vaccination enlists few new T cells.

Germline V gene sequence: CDR1 SGHRS, CDR2 YFSETQ. With 0 bases removed from V and 2 bases from J, the gap between germline ends came to 11 bases. This CDR3 spans 15 amino acids. This clonotype was counted a few times. Its antigen is not identified. MiXCR, run by TCRdb on the RT-PCR reads, gives a single entry per CDR3 protein. The sample yields about 800,000 distinct CDR3 sequences, 21% seen once. J is TRBJ1-1 and V is TRBV5-1, with a tentative D call TRBD1 (6 bases). This TCR derives from a man between 50 and 59 years old who received an inactivated influenza vaccine. The material sequenced was PBMCs from blood, taken around 5 days after vaccination. CDR3 protein: CASSLAGRGNTEAFF. CDR3 coding DNA: TGCGCCAGCAGCTTGGCGGGCAGGGGTAACACTGAAGCTTTCTTT.